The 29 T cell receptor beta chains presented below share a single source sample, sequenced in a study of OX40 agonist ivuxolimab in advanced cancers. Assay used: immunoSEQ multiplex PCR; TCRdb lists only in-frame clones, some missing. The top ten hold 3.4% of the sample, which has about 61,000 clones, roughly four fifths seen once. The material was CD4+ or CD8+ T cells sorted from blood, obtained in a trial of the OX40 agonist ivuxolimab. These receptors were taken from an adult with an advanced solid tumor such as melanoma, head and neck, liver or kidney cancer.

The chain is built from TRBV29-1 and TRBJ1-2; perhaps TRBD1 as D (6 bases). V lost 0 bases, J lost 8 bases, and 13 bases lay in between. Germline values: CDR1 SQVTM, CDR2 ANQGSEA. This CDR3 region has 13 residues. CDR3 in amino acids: CSVEENRVDGYTF. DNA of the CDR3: TGCAGCGTTGAAGAAAACAGGGTCGACGGCTACACCTTC.

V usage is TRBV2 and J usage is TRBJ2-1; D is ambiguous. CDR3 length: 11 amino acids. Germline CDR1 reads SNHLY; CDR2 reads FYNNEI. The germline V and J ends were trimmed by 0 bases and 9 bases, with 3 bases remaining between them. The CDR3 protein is CASSEASEQFF. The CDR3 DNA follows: TGTGCCAGCAGTGAAGCCAGTGAGCAGTTCTTC.

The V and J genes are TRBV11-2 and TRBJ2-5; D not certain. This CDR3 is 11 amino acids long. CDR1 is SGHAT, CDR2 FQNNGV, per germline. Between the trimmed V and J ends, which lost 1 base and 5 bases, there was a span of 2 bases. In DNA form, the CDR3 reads TGTGCCAGCAGCTTAGTGGAGACCCAGTACTTC. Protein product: CASSLVETQYF.

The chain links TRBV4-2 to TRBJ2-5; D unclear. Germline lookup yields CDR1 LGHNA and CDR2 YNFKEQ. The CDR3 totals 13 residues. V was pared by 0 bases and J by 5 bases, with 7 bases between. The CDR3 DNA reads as TGTGCCAGCAGCCAAGAAATACACGAGACCCAGTACTTC. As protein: CASSQEIHETQYF.

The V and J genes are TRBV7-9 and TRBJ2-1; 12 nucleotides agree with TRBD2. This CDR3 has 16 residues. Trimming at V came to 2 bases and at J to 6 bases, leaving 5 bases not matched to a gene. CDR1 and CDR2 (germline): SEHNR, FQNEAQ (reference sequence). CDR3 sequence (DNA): TGTGCCAGCAGCTTATCTGCTAGCGGGGGGGCCAATGAGCAGTTCTTC. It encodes CASSLSASGGANEQFF.

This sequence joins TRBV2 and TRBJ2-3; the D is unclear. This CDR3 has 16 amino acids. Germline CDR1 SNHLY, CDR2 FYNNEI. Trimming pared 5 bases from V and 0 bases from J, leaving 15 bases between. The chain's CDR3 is CASSRLTRTSTDTQYF. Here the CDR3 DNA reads TGTGCCAGCAGTCGTCTGACCCGAACAAGCACAGATACGCAGTATTTT.

The CDR3 sequence: CASSQDRARDTQYF. The CDR3 DNA sequence: TGTGCCAGCAGTCAGGACAGGGCGAGGGATACGCAGTATTTT. V usage is TRBV6-1 and J usage is TRBJ2-3, with 8 bases that match TRBD1. Germline lookup yields CDR1 MNHNS and CDR2 SASEGT. The CDR3 covers 14 residues. V shed 5 bases, J shed 6 bases, and the junction held 7 bases outside the gene matches.

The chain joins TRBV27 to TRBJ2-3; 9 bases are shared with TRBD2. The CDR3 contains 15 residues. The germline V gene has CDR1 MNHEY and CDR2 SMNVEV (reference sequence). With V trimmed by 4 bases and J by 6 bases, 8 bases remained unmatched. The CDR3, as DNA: TGTGCCAGCAGTTGGACTAGCGAGGGCTCGGATACGCAGTATTTT. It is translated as CASSWTSEGSDTQYF.

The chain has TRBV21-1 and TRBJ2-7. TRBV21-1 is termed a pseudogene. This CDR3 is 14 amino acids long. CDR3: CASSKVGGSYEQYF. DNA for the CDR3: TGTGCCAGCAGCAAAGTTGGGGGATCCTACGAGCAGTACTTC.

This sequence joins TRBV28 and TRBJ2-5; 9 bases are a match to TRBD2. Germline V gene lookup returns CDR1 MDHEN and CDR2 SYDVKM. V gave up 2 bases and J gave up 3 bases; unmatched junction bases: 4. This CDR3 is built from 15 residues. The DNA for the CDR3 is TGTGCCAGCAGTTTAGTAGTAGCGGGGGAAGAGACCCAGTACTTC. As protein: CASSLVVAGEETQYF.

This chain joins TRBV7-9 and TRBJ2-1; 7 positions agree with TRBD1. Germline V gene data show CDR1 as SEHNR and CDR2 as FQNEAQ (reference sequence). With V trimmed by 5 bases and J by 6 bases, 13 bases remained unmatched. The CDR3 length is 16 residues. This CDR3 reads CASSTSSGTAPNEQFF. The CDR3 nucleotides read TGTGCCAGCAGCACCTCCTCCGGGACAGCCCCCAATGAGCAGTTCTTC. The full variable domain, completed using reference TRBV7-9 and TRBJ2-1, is DTGVSQNPRHKITKRGQNVTFRCDPISEHNRLYWYRQTLGQGPEFLTYFQNEAQLEKSRLLSDRFSAERPKGSFSTLEIQRTEQGDSAMYLCASSTSSGTAPNEQFFGPGTRLTVL.

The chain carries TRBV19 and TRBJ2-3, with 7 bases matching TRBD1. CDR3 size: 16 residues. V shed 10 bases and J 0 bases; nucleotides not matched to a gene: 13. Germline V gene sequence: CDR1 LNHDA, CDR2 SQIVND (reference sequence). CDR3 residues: CATKPLRGSSTDTQYF. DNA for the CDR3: TGTGCCACCAAACCCCTCAGGGGGTCTAGCACAGATACGCAGTATTTT.

CDR3 sequence reads: CASSESGTGLTTEAFF. The CDR3 bases are TGCGCCAGCAGCGAGTCCGGGACAGGGTTGACCACTGAAGCTTTCTTT. The V gene is TRBV5-1, the J gene TRBJ1-1, with TRBD1 matching over 9 bases. The CDR3 is 16 residues long. V dropped 4 bases and J dropped 4; count of bases not matched to a gene: 11. The germline V gene has CDR1 SGHRS and CDR2 YFSETQ.

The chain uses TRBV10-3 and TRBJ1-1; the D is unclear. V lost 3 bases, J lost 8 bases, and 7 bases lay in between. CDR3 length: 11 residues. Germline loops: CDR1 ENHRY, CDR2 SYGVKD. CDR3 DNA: TGTGCCATCAGTGACAGGCGGGAAGCTTTCTTT. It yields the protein CAISDRREAFF.

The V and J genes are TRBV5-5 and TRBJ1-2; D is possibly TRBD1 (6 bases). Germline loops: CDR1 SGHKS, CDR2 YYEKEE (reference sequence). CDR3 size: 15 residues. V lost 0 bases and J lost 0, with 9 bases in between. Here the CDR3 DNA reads TGTGCCAGCAGCTTGGGGCGGACAGCTAACTATGGCTACACCTTC. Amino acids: CASSLGRTANYGYTF.

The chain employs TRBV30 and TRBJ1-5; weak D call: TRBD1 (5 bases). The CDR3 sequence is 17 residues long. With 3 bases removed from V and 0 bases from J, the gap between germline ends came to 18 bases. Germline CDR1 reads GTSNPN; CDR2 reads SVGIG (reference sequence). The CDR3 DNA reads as TGTGCCTGGAGCCGGGCCAGGGAACTTATTAGCAATCAGCCCCAGCATTTT. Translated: CAWSRARELISNQPQHF.

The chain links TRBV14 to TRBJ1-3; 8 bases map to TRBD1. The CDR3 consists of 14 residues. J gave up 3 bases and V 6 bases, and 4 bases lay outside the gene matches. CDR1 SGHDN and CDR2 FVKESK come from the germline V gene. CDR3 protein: CASRTGAGGNTIYF. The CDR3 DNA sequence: TGTGCCAGCAGGACAGGGGCAGGTGGAAACACCATATATTTT.

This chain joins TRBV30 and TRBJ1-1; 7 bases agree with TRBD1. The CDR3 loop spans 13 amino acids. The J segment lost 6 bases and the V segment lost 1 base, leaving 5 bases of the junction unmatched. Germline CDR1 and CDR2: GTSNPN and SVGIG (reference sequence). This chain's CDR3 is CAWSGTGVPEAFF. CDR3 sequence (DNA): TGTGCCTGGAGTGGTACAGGGGTACCTGAAGCTTTCTTT.

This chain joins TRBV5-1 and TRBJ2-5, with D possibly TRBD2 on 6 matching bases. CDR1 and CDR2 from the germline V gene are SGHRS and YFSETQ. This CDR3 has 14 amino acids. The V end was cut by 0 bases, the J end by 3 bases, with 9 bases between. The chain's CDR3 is CASSLGRTKETQYF. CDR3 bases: TGCGCCAGCAGCTTGGGACGGACTAAAGAGACCCAGTACTTC.

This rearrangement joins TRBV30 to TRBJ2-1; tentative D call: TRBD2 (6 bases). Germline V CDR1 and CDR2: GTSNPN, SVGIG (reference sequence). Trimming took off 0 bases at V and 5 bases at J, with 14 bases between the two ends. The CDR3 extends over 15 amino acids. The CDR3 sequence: CAWSVGSSGDNEQFF. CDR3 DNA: TGTGCCTGGAGTGTAGGCAGTTCGGGGGACAATGAGCAGTTCTTC.

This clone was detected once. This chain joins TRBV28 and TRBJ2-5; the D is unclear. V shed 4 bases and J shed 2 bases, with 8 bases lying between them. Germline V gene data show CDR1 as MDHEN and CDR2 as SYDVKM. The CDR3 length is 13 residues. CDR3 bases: TGTGCCAGCAGTTACTCCAAACAAGAGACCCAGTACTTC. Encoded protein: CASSYSKQETQYF.

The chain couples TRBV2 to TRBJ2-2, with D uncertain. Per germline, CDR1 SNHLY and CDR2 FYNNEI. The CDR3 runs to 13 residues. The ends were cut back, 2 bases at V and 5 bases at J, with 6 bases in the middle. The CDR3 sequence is CASSESSTGELFF. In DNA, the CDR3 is TGTGCCAGCAGTGAATCGAGTACCGGGGAGCTGTTTTTT.

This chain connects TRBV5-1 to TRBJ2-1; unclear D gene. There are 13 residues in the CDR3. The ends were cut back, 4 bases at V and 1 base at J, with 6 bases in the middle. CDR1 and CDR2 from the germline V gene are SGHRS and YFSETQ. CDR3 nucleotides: TGCGCCAGCAGCACGGTTTCCTACAATGAGCAGTTCTTC. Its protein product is CASSTVSYNEQFF.

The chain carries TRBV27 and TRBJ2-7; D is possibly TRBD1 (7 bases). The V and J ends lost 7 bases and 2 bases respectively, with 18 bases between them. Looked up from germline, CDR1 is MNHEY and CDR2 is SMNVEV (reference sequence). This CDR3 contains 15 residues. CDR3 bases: TGTGCCAGCACCGGGAGACAGGGTGGTACCTACGAGCAGTACTTC. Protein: CASTGRQGGTYEQYF.

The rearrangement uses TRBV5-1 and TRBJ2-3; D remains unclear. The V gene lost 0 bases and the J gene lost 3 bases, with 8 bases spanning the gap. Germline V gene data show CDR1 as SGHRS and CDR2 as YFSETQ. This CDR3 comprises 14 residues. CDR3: CASSLVSDTDTQYF. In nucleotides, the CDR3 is TGCGCCAGCAGCTTGGTGTCCGATACAGATACGCAGTATTTT.

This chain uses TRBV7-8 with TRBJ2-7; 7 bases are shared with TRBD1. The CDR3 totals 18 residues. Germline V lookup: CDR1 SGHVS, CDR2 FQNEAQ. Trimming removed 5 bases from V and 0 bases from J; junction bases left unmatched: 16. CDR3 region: CASSTSIFRTGSSYEQYF. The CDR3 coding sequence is TGTGCCAGCAGCACTAGTATTTTTAGGACAGGATCCTCCTACGAGCAGTACTTC.

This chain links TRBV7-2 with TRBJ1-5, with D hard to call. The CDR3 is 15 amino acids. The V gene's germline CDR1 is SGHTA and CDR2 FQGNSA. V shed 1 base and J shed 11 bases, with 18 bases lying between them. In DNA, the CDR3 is TGTGCCAGCAGCTTAGGCGCGGGGATGGATAGGACCCAGCATTTT. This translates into CASSLGAGMDRTQHF.

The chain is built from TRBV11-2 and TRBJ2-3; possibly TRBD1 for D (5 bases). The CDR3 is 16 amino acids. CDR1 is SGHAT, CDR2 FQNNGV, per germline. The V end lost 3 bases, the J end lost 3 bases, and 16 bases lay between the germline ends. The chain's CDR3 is CASSFNGAYTTDTQYF. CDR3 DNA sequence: TGTGCCAGCAGCTTCAATGGGGCTTACACTACAGATACGCAGTATTTT.

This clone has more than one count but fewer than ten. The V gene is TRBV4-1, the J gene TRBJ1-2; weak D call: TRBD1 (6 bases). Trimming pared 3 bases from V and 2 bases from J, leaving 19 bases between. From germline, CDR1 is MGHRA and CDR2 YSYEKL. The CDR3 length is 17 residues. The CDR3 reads CASSQPTSEGGNYGYTF. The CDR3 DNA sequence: TGCGCCAGCAGCCAGCCTACGTCGGAAGGGGGGAACTATGGCTACACCTTC.